Following are 27 T cell receptor beta chains from one sample sequenced in a study of T cells after yellow fever vaccination. TCRdb reprocessed the 5' RACE reads with MiXCR, giving one entry per CDR3 protein. This repertoire shows about 310,000 distinct CDR3 sequences, around 3.6% found once; its top ten account for 20% to 25%. The sequencing here drew on PBMCs, taken on the day of the yellow fever booster vaccination. These TCRs come from a man aged 18 to 35 who received the YFV17D yellow fever vaccine.

V gene TRBV5-1 combines with J gene TRBJ2-1; D is uncertain. Germline CDR1 reads SGHRS; CDR2 reads YFSETQ. The CDR3 length is 16 residues. The germline V and J ends were trimmed by 0 bases and 0 bases, with 10 bases remaining between them. CDR3 region: CASSLVPGFSYNEQFF. Here the CDR3 DNA reads TGCGCCAGCAGCTTGGTTCCGGGCTTCTCCTACAATGAGCAGTTCTTC.

The chain has TRBV13 and TRBJ2-7; D perhaps matches TRBD2 (6 bases). CDR3 length: 15 residues. Germline V gene lookup returns CDR1 PRHDT and CDR2 FYEKMQ (reference sequence). Trimming took 5 bases from V and 4 from J, leaving 18 bases between them. CDR3 amino acids: CASSAELGAGYEQYF. CDR3 DNA: TGTGCCAGCAGCGCCGAGTTAGGGGCGGGGTACGAGCAGTACTTC.

The sample holds many counts of this clonotype. CDR3 coding DNA: TGTGCCAGCAGCTTGGCGACTAGCGGCGGGCAAGAGACCCAGTACTTC. It codes for CASSLATSGGQETQYF. The rearrangement joins TRBV7-2 to TRBJ2-5, with 9 bases lining up with TRBD2. This CDR3 region has 16 residues. V dropped 3 bases and J dropped 2; count of bases not matched to a gene: 7. Germline V gene lookup returns CDR1 SGHTA and CDR2 FQGNSA.

This clonotype was recorded a few times. The chain recombines TRBV11-2 with TRBJ2-3; D unresolved. Germline V lookup: CDR1 SGHAT, CDR2 FQNNGV. V shed 3 bases and J shed 0 bases, with 7 bases lying between them. The CDR3 is made up of 14 amino acids. The CDR3 region has the DNA TGTGCCAGCAGCTTCCCGACTAGCACAGATACGCAGTATTTT. Its translation: CASSFPTSTDTQYF. Complete variable domain (other parts from reference TRBV11-2 and TRBJ2-3): EAGVAQSPRYKIIEKRQSVAFWCNPISGHATLYWYQQILGQGPKLLIQFQNNGVVDDSQLPKDRFSAERLKGVDSTLKIQPAKLEDSAVYLCASSFPTSTDTQYFGPGTRLTVL.

There are many counts of this clonotype. A read error may account for a junction end that differs from germline. The chain joins TRBV7-2 to TRBJ2-1, with a tentative D call TRBD2 (6 bases). CDR3 length equals 15 residues. Germline V gives CDR1 SGHTA, CDR2 FQGNSA. In nucleotides, the CDR3 is TGTGCCAGCAGCTTCCTTTCACGGGGGTACAGTGAGCAGTTCTTC. Amino acid sequence: CASSFLSRGYSEQFF.

V usage is TRBV27 and J usage is TRBJ1-6; D possibly corresponds to TRBD1 (6 bases). The CDR3 is 14 residues long. Germline V CDR1 and CDR2: MNHEY, SMNVEV (reference sequence). V gave up 6 bases and J gave up 9 bases, with 15 bases separating them. The CDR3 DNA reads as TGTGCCAGCAGATTGCAGGACAGTCCTTCACCCCTCCACTTT. Its translation: CASRLQDSPSPLHF.

This clonotype was picked up a small number of times. V gene TRBV6-6 combines with J gene TRBJ2-3; 9 positions match TRBD1. Germline V lookup: CDR1 MNHNY, CDR2 SVGAGI (reference sequence). V shed 3 bases, J shed 1 base, and the junction held 2 bases outside the gene matches. The CDR3 contains 15 residues. CDR3 bases: TGTGCCAGCAGTTATGGACAGGGGCGCACAGATACGCAGTATTTT. Residues: CASSYGQGRTDTQYF.

The V call is TRBV4-2, the J call TRBJ2-7; D remains ambiguous. The CDR3 has 14 amino acids. The germline V gene encodes CDR1 LGHNA and CDR2 YNFKEQ. V was trimmed by 4 bases and J by 3 bases, leaving 13 bases between them. The CDR3 DNA reads as TGTGCCAGCAGCCCGAACGTGGTCGGCTACGAGCAGTACTTC. It yields the protein CASSPNVVGYEQYF.

This clonotype came up many times. The V and J genes are TRBV28 and TRBJ2-7; possibly TRBD1 for D (6 bases). Germline CDR1 reads MDHEN; CDR2 reads SYDVKM. Trimming removed 4 bases at V and 4 bases at J, with 11 bases between. The CDR3 is 13 amino acids. The CDR3 protein is CASSSQGTYEQYV. Here the CDR3 DNA reads TGTGCCAGCAGTTCGCAGGGGACGTACGAGCAGTACGTC.

This clonotype was counted at least ten times. V and J are TRBV5-4 and TRBJ2-5; 8 bases line up with TRBD2. The CDR3 contains 15 residues. Per the germline V gene, CDR1 is SGHNT and CDR2 is YYREEE (reference sequence). With 4 bases clipped from V and 4 bases from J, the junction kept 9 bases outside the gene matches. In DNA, the CDR3 is TGTGCCAGCAGCCCCTTACCGGGGGGGCCAGAGACCCAGTACTTC. It codes for CASSPLPGGPETQYF.

This clonotype appeared many times. The gene calls are TRBV28 and TRBJ2-5; D not certain. V lost 2 bases and J 6 bases, leaving 13 bases between the germline ends. Germline V CDR1 and CDR2: MDHEN, SYDVKM. The CDR3 has 14 amino acids. CDR3 loop: CASSLLGGRQTQYF. CDR3 coding DNA: TGTGCCAGCAGTTTACTAGGTGGGCGGCAGACCCAGTACTTC.

This clonotype was counted ten times or more. The gene calls are TRBV5-8 and TRBJ2-7, with unresolved D. The germline CDR1 and CDR2 sequences are SGHTS and YDEGEE. The CDR3 is 8 residues long. Trimming took off 7 bases at V and 12 bases at J, with 8 bases between the two ends. Here the CDR3 DNA reads TGTGCCAGCGTTAGTCTGTACGTC. This translates into CASVSLYV.

The CDR3 DNA reads TGTGCCAGCAACCCCGGGACAGGGAGAGTTGAAGCTTTCTTT. This translates into CASNPGTGRVEAFF. This chain connects TRBV6-1 to TRBJ1-1, with TRBD1 identical over 9 bases. Germline V gene sequence: CDR1 MNHNS, CDR2 SASEGT. The V gene end was trimmed by 7 bases and the J gene end by 7 bases; junction bases not matched to a gene: 10. The CDR3 runs to 14 residues.

This clonotype was recorded at least ten times. The chain couples TRBV20-1 to TRBJ1-5; tentatively, D is TRBD1 (5 bases). This CDR3 spans 12 amino acids. The V gene's germline CDR1 is DFQATT and CDR2 SNEGSKA (reference sequence). Trimming cost V 3 bases and J 6 bases, with 9 bases left between them. CDR3 coding DNA: TGCAGTGCTAGGAGAGGGGCTCAGCCCCAGCATTTT. Its translation: CSARRGAQPQHF.

This clonotype was observed many times. The chain joins TRBV5-1 to TRBJ2-1; 9 nucleotides agree with TRBD2. This CDR3 has 17 residues. V was pared by 0 bases and J by 0 bases, with 4 bases of the junction left unmatched. Per germline, CDR1 SGHRS and CDR2 YFSETQ. This chain's CDR3 is CASSLAGSGSSYNEQFF. The CDR3 nucleotides read TGCGCCAGCAGCTTGGCGGGTAGCGGGAGCTCCTACAATGAGCAGTTCTTC.

This clonotype was detected only a few times. The junction departs from germline at one end; a sequencing error may be responsible. The chain is built from TRBV12-3 or TRBV12-4 and TRBJ2-3; D assignment may be TRBD1 or TRBD2 (8 bases each). The CDR3 extends over 20 amino acids. As DNA, the CDR3 is TGTGCCAGCAGTTCTCGGGGCTACAGGGGGAGCCGGGGGGGCACCGATACGCAGTATTTT. It translates to CASSSRGYRGSRGGTDTQYF.

V is TRBV20-1 and J is TRBJ2-3; D not resolved. V was cut by 6 bases and J by 3 bases, with 13 bases left in between. The CDR3 extends over 13 amino acids. Germline V gene lookup returns CDR1 DFQATT and CDR2 SNEGSKA (reference sequence). The CDR3 nucleotides read TGCAGTGCCCGGAGTTCGGTAACAGATACGCAGTATTTT. As protein: CSARSSVTDTQYF.

In this sample, this clonotype turned up many times. This rearrangement joins TRBV7-9 to TRBJ1-1, with TRBD1 identical over 7 bases. CDR1 and CDR2 from the germline V gene are SEHNR and FQNEAQ (reference sequence). The CDR3 is 14 amino acids. Trimming at V came to 3 bases and at J to 10 bases, leaving 11 bases not matched to a gene. The CDR3 protein is CASSFQQGKERAFF. The CDR3 nucleotides are TGTGCCAGCAGCTTTCAACAGGGGAAGGAGAGAGCTTTCTTT.

This clonotype was seen at least ten times. The chain links TRBV28 to TRBJ1-4; TRBD1 is a possible D gene (5 bases). Germline V lookup: CDR1 MDHEN, CDR2 SYDVKM. V lost 9 bases, J lost 8 bases, and 19 bases lay in between. The CDR3 covers 14 residues. CDR3 protein: CASQPGRSREKLFF. In DNA, the CDR3 is TGTGCCAGTCAACCGGGACGAAGTCGGGAAAAACTGTTTTTT. Together with reference TRBV28 and TRBJ1-4, the CDR3 gives the full variable domain: DVKVTQSSRYLVKRTGEKVFLECVQDMDHENMFWYRQDPGLGLRLIYFSYDVKMKEKGDIPEGYSVSREKKERFSLILESASTNQTSMYLCASQPGRSREKLFFGSGTQLSVL.

This clonotype was seen ten or more times. The genes are TRBV6-1 and TRBJ2-2, with 11 bases matching TRBD1. Germline V gene data show CDR1 as MNHNS and CDR2 as SASEGT. CDR3 length: 14 residues. With 11 bases clipped from V and 5 bases from J, the junction kept 7 bases outside the gene matches. CDR3 bases: TGTGCCGGTAACCGGGACAGGGGGACCGGGGAGCTGTTTTTT. This encodes CAGNRDRGTGELFF.

This clonotype was detected ten times or more. The gene calls are TRBV18 and TRBJ2-1, with TRBD1 matching 12 bases. J was trimmed by 8 bases and V by 8 bases; bases with no gene match: 4. Germline values: CDR1 KGHSH, CDR2 LQKENI. The CDR3 has 13 residues. CDR3 loop: CASPGTGGDEQFF. The CDR3 nucleotides read TGTGCCAGCCCCGGGACAGGGGGCGATGAGCAGTTCTTC.

The table lists this clonotype with many counts. This rearrangement joins TRBV15 to TRBJ2-7; 9 nucleotides line up with TRBD1. This CDR3 comprises 16 residues. V lost 5 bases, J lost 1 base, and 9 bases stayed unmatched. CDR1 LNHNV and CDR2 YYDKDF come from the germline V gene (reference sequence). CDR3 bases: TGTGCCACCAGCGTCAGACCGGGACAGGGTTCCTACGAGCAGTACTTC. This gives the protein CATSVRPGQGSYEQYF.

In its sample, this clonotype was seen a few times. The V gene is TRBV5-1, the J gene TRBJ2-1; D possibly corresponds to TRBD2 (7 bases). The V end lost 1 base, the J end lost 10 bases, and 12 bases lay between the germline ends. Looked up from germline, CDR1 is SGHRS and CDR2 is YFSETQ. The CDR3 sequence is 13 residues long. The CDR3 DNA sequence: TGCGCCAGCAGCTTGAGGGGGGGCAAGGAGCAGTTCTTC. Translation: CASSLRGGKEQFF.

The sample holds a few counts of this clonotype. The rearrangement joins TRBV6-1 to TRBJ2-7; D is undetermined. The CDR3 runs 18 residues. V gave up 2 bases and J gave up 0 bases, with 20 bases separating them. Per germline, CDR1 MNHNS and CDR2 SASEGT. The CDR3 loop is CASSEKWAVRISSYEQYV. Written as DNA, the CDR3 is TGTGCCAGCAGTGAAAAATGGGCGGTGAGGATAAGCTCCTACGAGCAGTACGTC.

The sample holds many counts of this clonotype. The J gene is TRBJ2-5, the V gene TRBV7-9; weak D call: TRBD1 (5 bases). V lost 1 base, J lost 4 bases, and 13 bases lay in between. From germline, CDR1 is SEHNR and CDR2 FQNEAQ (reference sequence). This CDR3 contains 15 residues. CDR3 sequence: CASSLVGAPAETQYF. CDR3 sequence (DNA): TGTGCCAGCAGCTTAGTAGGGGCTCCGGCAGAGACCCAGTACTTC.

The chain is built from TRBV7-6 and TRBJ2-7; 7 nucleotides match TRBD1. Unmatched junction bases numbered 7, after V lost 1 base and J lost 4 bases. Germline loops: CDR1 SGHVS, CDR2 FNYEAQ. The CDR3 sequence is 15 residues long. The CDR3 region has the DNA TGTGCCAGCAGCTTAGGGGAAGGGGGCCCTTACGAGCAGTACGTC. Translated, it gives CASSLGEGGPYEQYV.

This clonotype came up a few times. The gene calls are TRBV11-3 and TRBJ2-1, with D tentatively TRBD2 (6 bases). Germline V gene data show CDR1 as SGHNT and CDR2 as YENEEA. The CDR3 has 13 residues. Trimming took off 0 bases at V and 12 bases at J, with 12 bases between the two ends. The CDR3 spells CASSLDRESLQFF. The CDR3, as DNA: TGTGCCAGCAGCTTAGATCGGGAGTCGTTGCAGTTCTTC. Variable domain in full (rest from reference TRBV11-3 and TRBJ2-1): EAGVVQSPRYKIIEKKQPVAFWCNPISGHNTLYWYLQNLGQGPELLIRYENEEAVDDSQLPKDRFSAERLKGVDSTLKIQPAELGDSAVYLCASSLDRESLQFFGPGTRLTVL.